This TCR beta chain came from a study of CD8 T cell repertoires and HIV-1 epitope variants. Across the whole study: An uncultured baseline aliquot held 1M T cells. Study-wide results and limits: The assay identified only TCR beta chains of antigen-proliferating T cells.

Produced via immunoSEQ multiplex PCR; TCRdb's table is partial and in-frame only. The sample shows 95,000 or so clones, 60% to 80% of them seen only once. The CDR3 runs 15 residues. J lost 3 bases, V lost 6 bases, and 11 bases had no gene match. The germline CDR1 and CDR2 sequences are MNHEY and SVGAGI. Worth noting for this clone: Its specificity is unknown.

The receptor comes from a male donor with HIV. The V gene is TRBV6-5, the J gene TRBJ2-7; 7 bases agree with TRBD1. Sample: uncultured baseline CD8+ T cells from peripheral blood mononuclear cells (PBMCs). The CDR3 loop reads CASRTFRTGYYEQYF. In DNA, the CDR3 is TGTGCCAGCAGGACTTTCAGGACAGGATACTACGAGCAGTACTTC.